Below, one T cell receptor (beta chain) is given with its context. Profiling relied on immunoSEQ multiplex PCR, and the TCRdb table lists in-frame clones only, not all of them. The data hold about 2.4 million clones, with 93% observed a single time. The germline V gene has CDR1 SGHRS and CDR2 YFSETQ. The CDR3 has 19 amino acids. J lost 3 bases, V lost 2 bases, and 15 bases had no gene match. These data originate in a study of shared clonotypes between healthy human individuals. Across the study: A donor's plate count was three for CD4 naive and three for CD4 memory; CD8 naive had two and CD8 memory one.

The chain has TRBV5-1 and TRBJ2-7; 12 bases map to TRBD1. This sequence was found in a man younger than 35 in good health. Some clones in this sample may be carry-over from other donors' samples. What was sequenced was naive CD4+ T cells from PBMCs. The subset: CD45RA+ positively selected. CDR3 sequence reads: CASSLEPGQGARFNYEQYF. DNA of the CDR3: TGCGCCAGCAGCTTAGAACCGGGACAGGGGGCGCGGTTCAACTACGAGCAGTACTTC.